What follows are 18 T cell receptor beta chains derived from one specimen sequenced in a study of cytomegalovirus exposure and HLA in healthy donors. Both 60 Vbeta primers and 13 Jbeta primers went into the PCR. Libraries were prepared by immunoSEQ multiplex PCR; TCRdb keeps only in-frame clonotypes and omits some of them. This listing includes 70,000 to 80,000 clones. What was sequenced was PBMCs. The receptor source for this set is a man aged 40-49 years in good health and CMV-seronegative.

The chain couples TRBV18 to TRBJ2-5; unclear D gene. This CDR3 has 15 amino acids. CDR1 KGHSH and CDR2 LQKENI come from the germline V gene. V lost 3 bases and J 2 bases, leaving 13 bases between the germline ends. The CDR3 DNA sequence: TGTGCCAGCTCACCGGCGGCAGAACGGCAAGAGACCCAGTACTTC. This encodes CASSPAAERQETQYF.

V and J are TRBV30 and TRBJ2-1, with D possibly matching TRBD2 (5 bases). This CDR3 has 13 residues. The ends were cut back, 2 bases at V and 3 bases at J, with 8 bases in the middle. CDR1 is GTSNPN and CDR2 is SVGIG in the germline V gene (reference sequence). The CDR3 here is CAWSLGSYNEQFF. As DNA, the CDR3 is TGTGCCTGGAGTCTAGGGAGCTACAATGAGCAGTTCTTC.

V is TRBV30 and J is TRBJ1-6; D unresolved. Looked up from germline, CDR1 is GTSNPN and CDR2 is SVGIG (reference sequence). The CDR3 sequence is 11 residues long. Trimming removed 2 bases at V and 12 bases at J, with 8 bases between. The CDR3, as DNA: TGTGCCTGGAGTCAGGTGCAACCCCTCCACTTT. Translation gives CAWSQVQPLHF.

V and J are TRBV28 and TRBJ2-5, with TRBD2 as a possible D gene (6 bases). V lost 7 bases and J 4 bases, leaving 13 bases between the germline ends. The length of the CDR3 is 13 residues. Per the germline V gene, CDR1 is MDHEN and CDR2 is SYDVKM. The CDR3 DNA reads as TGTGCCAGCACGCCCACCGGGGGAGAGACCCAGTACTTC. Translating it yields CASTPTGGETQYF.

The chain carries TRBV6-5 and TRBJ2-4; the match to TRBD1 covers 12 bases. After removal of 6 bases from V and 5 bases from J, the junction contained 5 bases not matched to a gene. This CDR3 has 15 amino acids. CDR1 MNHEY and CDR2 SVGAGI come from the germline V gene. CDR3 sequence (DNA): TGTGCCAGCAGGGCCGGGACAGGGGGCCAAAACATTCAGTACTTC. Its protein product is CASRAGTGGQNIQYF.

The V and J genes are TRBV7-9 and TRBJ2-1; possible D gene TRBD2, 6 bases. The germline CDR1 and CDR2 sequences are SEHNR and FQNEAQ (reference sequence). The CDR3 has 15 residues. The V end lost 1 base, the J end lost 5 bases, and 12 bases lay between the germline ends. The CDR3 here is CASSLGGGLDNEQFF. Written as DNA, the CDR3 is TGTGCCAGCAGCTTAGGTGGGGGACTGGACAATGAGCAGTTCTTC. Together with reference TRBV7-9 and TRBJ2-1, the CDR3 gives the full variable domain: DTGVSQNPRHKITKRGQNVTFRCDPISEHNRLYWYRQTLGQGPEFLTYFQNEAQLEKSRLLSDRFSAERPKGSFSTLEIQRTEQGDSAMYLCASSLGGGLDNEQFFGPGTRLTVL.

The rearrangement links TRBV2 to TRBJ1-4, with 7 positions matching TRBD1. This CDR3 contains 15 residues. Germline V CDR1 and CDR2: SNHLY, FYNNEI. After removal of 1 base from V and 6 bases from J, the junction contained 5 bases not matched to a gene. DNA for the CDR3: TGTGCCAGCAGTGAAGTTACAGGGGACGATGAAAAACTGTTTTTT. It specifies CASSEVTGDDEKLFF.

The J gene is TRBJ1-1, the V gene TRBV6-6, with D hard to call. Germline V gives CDR1 MNHNY, CDR2 SVGAGI (reference sequence). V lost 2 bases, J lost 0 bases, and 13 bases lay in between. This CDR3 comprises 16 residues. The CDR3: CASSYPGGGMNTEAFF. Written as DNA, the CDR3 is TGTGCCAGCAGTTACCCGGGAGGAGGCATGAACACTGAAGCTTTCTTT.

The chain uses TRBV5-6 and TRBJ2-1; 7 bases align to TRBD2. The CDR3 has 17 residues. The ends lost 4 bases at V and 4 bases at J; junction bases unmatched: 14. Germline V lookup: CDR1 SGHDT, CDR2 YYEEEE. CDR3 region: CASSHTIVGEGYNEQFF. CDR3 nucleotides: TGTGCCAGCAGCCATACCATCGTAGGGGAGGGGTACAATGAGCAGTTCTTC.

This sequence joins TRBV6-5 and TRBJ2-5; D is uncertain. The DNA matches TRBJ2-7 better at its end, which makes the J call doubtful. There are 13 residues in the CDR3. Germline CDR1 and CDR2: MNHEY and SVGAGI. CDR3 region: CASSTVFSYEQYF. The DNA of the CDR3 is TGTGCCAGCAGTACAGTCTTCTCCTACGAGCAGTACTTC.

The chain employs TRBV7-9 and TRBJ1-1; weak D call: TRBD1 (6 bases). This CDR3 has 16 residues. Germline-derived CDR1 and CDR2 are SEHNR and FQNEAQ (reference sequence). V was clipped by 4 bases and J by 4 bases, with 19 bases between them. The CDR3 sequence: CASSSNRDTTFTEAFF. CDR3 coding DNA: TGTGCCAGCAGCTCTAACCGGGACACCACTTTCACTGAAGCTTTCTTT. The complete variable domain, with remaining parts taken from reference TRBV7-9 and TRBJ1-1, reads DTGVSQNPRHKITKRGQNVTFRCDPISEHNRLYWYRQTLGQGPEFLTYFQNEAQLEKSRLLSDRFSAERPKGSFSTLEIQRTEQGDSAMYLCASSSNRDTTFTEAFFGQGTRLTVV.

The V and J genes are TRBV25-1 and TRBJ2-2, with 7 bases identical to TRBD1. V gave up 7 bases and J gave up 0 bases; unmatched junction bases: 5. The length of the CDR3 is 15 residues. The germline gives CDR1 MGHDK, CDR2 SYGVNS. CDR3 region: CASKTGTANTGELFF. The DNA of the CDR3 is TGTGCCAGCAAAACCGGGACAGCGAACACCGGGGAGCTGTTTTTT.

The rearrangement uses TRBV4-1 and TRBJ1-3; 8 bases match TRBD1. With 3 bases clipped from V and 2 bases from J, the junction kept 15 bases outside the gene matches. From germline, CDR1 is MGHRA and CDR2 YSYEKL. This CDR3 comprises 19 residues. CDR3 region: CASSQTTGVFNKTGNTIYF. The CDR3 nucleotides are TGCGCCAGCAGCCAGACGACAGGGGTATTCAATAAAACTGGAAACACCATATATTTT.

The chain employs TRBV6-6 and TRBJ2-7; TRBD2 agrees at 10 bases. Germline V gene lookup returns CDR1 MNHNY and CDR2 SVGAGI (reference sequence). V was pared by 0 bases and J by 6 bases, with 5 bases of the junction left unmatched. This CDR3 contains 15 residues. The CDR3 here is CASSYSKRGGSEQYF. CDR3 coding DNA: TGTGCCAGCAGTTACTCGAAGCGGGGGGGTTCCGAGCAGTACTTC.

CDR3 DNA sequence: TGCGCCAGCAGTGACAGGGGTTACGAGCAGTACTTC. This translates into CASSDRGYEQYF. The chain has TRBV5-1 and TRBJ2-7; 8 positions match TRBD1. Germline trimming cut 5 bases from V and 4 bases from J; bases unmatched to any gene: 2. CDR3 size: 12 residues. CDR1 SGHRS and CDR2 YFSETQ come from the germline V gene. The whole variable domain, remainder taken from reference TRBV5-1 and TRBJ2-7, is KAGVTQTPRYLIKTRGQQVTLSCSPISGHRSVSWYQQTPGQGLQFLFEYFSETQRNKGNFPGRFSGRQFSNSRSEMNVSTLELGDSALYLCASSDRGYEQYFGPGTRLTVT.

The rearrangement links TRBV7-2 to TRBJ1-2; perhaps TRBD1 as D (6 bases). V was clipped by 4 bases and J by 6 bases, with 12 bases between them. The CDR3 loop spans 13 amino acids. Germline assignment: CDR1 SGHTA and CDR2 FQGNSA. The CDR3 coding sequence is TGTGCCAGCAGCTCAAACAGGGAAGATGGCTACACCTTC. This gives the protein CASSSNREDGYTF.

This chain links TRBV30 with TRBJ1-1; weak D call: TRBD1 (5 bases). Per germline, CDR1 GTSNPN and CDR2 SVGIG (reference sequence). Deletions cut 6 bases from V and 7 bases from J, with 15 bases between. This CDR3 has 12 amino acids. CDR3 nucleotides: TGTGCCTGCTCTCAGGGTAATGATGAAGCTTTCTTT. Translation gives CACSQGNDEAFF.

The chain is built from TRBV2 and TRBJ1-2; TRBD1 matches 8 bases. The junction had 5 bases not matched to a gene; V was cut back by 6 bases and J by 2 bases. This CDR3 contains 14 residues. The V gene's germline CDR1 is SNHLY and CDR2 FYNNEI. The CDR3 reads CASSGQGENYGYTF. Here the CDR3 DNA reads TGTGCCAGCAGCGGACAGGGCGAAAACTATGGCTACACCTTC.